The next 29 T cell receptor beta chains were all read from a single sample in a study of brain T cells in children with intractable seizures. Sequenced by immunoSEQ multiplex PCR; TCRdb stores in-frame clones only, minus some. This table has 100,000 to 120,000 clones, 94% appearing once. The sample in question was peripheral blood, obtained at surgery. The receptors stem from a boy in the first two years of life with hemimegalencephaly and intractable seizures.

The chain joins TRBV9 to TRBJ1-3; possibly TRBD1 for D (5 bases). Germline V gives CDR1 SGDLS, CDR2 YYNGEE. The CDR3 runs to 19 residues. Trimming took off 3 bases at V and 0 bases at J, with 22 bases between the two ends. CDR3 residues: CASSAGGSGHLASGNTIYF. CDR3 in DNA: TGTGCCAGCAGCGCGGGGGGGTCAGGGCACTTGGCCTCTGGAAACACCATATATTTT.

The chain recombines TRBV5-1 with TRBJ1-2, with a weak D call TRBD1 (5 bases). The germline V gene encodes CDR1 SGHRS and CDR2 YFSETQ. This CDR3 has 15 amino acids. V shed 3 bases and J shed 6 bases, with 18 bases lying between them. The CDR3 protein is CASSYRAGTDDGYTF. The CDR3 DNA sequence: TGCGCCAGCAGCTACCGAGCCGGGACGGACGATGGCTACACCTTC.

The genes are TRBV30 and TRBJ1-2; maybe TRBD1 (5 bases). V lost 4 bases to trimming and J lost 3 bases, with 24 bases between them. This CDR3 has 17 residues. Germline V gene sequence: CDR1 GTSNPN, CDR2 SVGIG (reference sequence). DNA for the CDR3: TGTGCCTGGAAAGGCTTGGGGGGTGCGGGGAGGGACTATGGCTACACCTTC. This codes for CAWKGLGGAGRDYGYTF.

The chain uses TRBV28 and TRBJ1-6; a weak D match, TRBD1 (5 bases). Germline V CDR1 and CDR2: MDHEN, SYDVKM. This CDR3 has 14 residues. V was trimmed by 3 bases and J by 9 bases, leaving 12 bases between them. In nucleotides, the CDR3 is TGTGCCAGCAGTTTCGGGACTAGCGGTTCACCCCTCCACTTT. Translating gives CASSFGTSGSPLHF.

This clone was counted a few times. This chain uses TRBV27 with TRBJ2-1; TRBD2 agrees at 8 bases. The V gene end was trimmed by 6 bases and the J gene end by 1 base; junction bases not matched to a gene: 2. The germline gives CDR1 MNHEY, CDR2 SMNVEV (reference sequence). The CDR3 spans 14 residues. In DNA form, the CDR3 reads TGTGCCAGCAGCGGACTAGCTTCCTACAATGAGCAGTTCTTC. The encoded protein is CASSGLASYNEQFF.

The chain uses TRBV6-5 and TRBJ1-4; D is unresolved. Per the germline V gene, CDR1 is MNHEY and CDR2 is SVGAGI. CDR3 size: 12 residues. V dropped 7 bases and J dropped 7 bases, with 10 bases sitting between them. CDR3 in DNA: TGTGCCAGCATAGAACCGGGTGAAAAACTGTTTTTT. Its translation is CASIEPGEKLFF.

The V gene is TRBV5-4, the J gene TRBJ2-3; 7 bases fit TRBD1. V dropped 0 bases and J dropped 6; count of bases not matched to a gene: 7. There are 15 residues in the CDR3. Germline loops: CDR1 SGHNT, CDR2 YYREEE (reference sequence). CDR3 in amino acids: CASSLAGQGVDTQYF. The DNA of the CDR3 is TGTGCCAGCAGCTTGGCGGGTCAGGGGGTGGATACGCAGTATTTT.

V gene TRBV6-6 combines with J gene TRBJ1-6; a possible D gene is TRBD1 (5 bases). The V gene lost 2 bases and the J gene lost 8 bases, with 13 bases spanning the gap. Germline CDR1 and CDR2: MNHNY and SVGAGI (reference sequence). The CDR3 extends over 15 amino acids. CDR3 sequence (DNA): TGTGCCAGCAGTTACGGCGGGACGCGCCATTCACCCCTCCACTTT. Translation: CASSYGGTRHSPLHF.

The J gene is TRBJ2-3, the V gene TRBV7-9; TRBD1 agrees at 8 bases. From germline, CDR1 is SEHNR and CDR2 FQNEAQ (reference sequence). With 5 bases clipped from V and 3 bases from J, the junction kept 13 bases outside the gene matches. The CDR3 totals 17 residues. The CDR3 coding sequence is TGTGCCAGCAGCCATCCTGCAGGGGGCCGGGAGACAGATACGCAGTATTTT. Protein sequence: CASSHPAGGRETDTQYF.

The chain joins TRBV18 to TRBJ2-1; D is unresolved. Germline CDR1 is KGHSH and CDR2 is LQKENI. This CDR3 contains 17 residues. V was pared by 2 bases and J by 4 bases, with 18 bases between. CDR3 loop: CASSPGRLSDPYNEQFF. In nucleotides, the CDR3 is TGTGCCAGCTCACCAGGAAGGCTATCTGACCCTTACAATGAGCAGTTCTTC. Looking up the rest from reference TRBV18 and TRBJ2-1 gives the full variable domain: NAGVMQNPRHLVRRRGQEARLRCSPMKGHSHVYWYRQLPEEGLKFMVYLQKENIIDESGMPKERFSAEFPKEGPSILRIQQVVRGDSAAYFCASSPGRLSDPYNEQFFGPGTRLTVL.

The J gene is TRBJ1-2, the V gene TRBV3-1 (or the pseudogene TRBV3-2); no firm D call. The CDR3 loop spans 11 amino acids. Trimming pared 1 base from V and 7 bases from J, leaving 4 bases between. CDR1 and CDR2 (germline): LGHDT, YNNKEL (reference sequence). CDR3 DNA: TGTGCCAGCAGCCAAGGGATTGGCTACACCTTC. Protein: CASSQGIGYTF.

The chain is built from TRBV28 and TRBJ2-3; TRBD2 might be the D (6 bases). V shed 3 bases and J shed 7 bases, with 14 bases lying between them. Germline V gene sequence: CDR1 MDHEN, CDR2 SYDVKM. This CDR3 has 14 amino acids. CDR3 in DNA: TGTGCCAGCAGTTTGTCCGGGAGTACGTATACGCAGTATTTT. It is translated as CASSLSGSTYTQYF.

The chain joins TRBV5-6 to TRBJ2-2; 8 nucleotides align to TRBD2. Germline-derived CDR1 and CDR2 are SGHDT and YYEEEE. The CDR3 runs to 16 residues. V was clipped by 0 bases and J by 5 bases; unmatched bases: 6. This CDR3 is CASSLVAGGRTGELFF. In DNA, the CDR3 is TGTGCCAGCAGCTTGGTGGCGGGAGGAAGGACCGGGGAGCTGTTTTTT.

The CDR3 is CASSLGGLAATYEQYF. For the CDR3, the DNA is TGCGCCAGCAGCTTGGGGGGACTAGCGGCCACCTACGAGCAGTACTTC. V and J are TRBV5-1 and TRBJ2-7, with 11 bases that match TRBD2. This CDR3 has 16 amino acids. V dropped 0 bases and J dropped 2; count of bases not matched to a gene: 4. Germline assignment: CDR1 SGHRS and CDR2 YFSETQ.

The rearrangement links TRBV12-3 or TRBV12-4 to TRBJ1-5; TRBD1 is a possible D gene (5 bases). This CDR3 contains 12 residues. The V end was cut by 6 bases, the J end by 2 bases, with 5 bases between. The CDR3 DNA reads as TGTGCCAGCAGACAGGGCAATCAGCCCCAGCATTTT. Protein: CASRQGNQPQHF.

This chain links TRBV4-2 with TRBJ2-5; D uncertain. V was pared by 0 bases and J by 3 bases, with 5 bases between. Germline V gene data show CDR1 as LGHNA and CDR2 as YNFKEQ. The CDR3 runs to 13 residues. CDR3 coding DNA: TGTGCCAGCAGCCAAGAACGGGAAGAGACCCAGTACTTC. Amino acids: CASSQEREETQYF.

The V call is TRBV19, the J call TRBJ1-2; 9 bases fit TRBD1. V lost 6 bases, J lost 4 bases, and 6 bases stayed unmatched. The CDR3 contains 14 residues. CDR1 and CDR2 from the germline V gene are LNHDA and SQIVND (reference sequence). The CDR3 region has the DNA TGTGCCAGTAGGGGACAGGGCTTCGGCTATGGCTACACCTTC. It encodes CASRGQGFGYGYTF.

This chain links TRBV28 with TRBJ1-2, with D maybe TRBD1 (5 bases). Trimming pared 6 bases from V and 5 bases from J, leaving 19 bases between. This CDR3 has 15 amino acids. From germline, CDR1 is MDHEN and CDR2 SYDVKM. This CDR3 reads CASSRSRASSYGYTF. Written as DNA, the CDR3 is TGTGCCAGCAGCCGATCCAGGGCTTCCTCATATGGCTACACCTTC.

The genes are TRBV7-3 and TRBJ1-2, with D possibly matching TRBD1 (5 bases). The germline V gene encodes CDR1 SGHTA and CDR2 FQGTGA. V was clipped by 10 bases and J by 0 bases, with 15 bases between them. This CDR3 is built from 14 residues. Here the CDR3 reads CAIHNRKANYGYTF. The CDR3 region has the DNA TGTGCCATCCATAACAGGAAGGCTAACTATGGCTACACCTTC.

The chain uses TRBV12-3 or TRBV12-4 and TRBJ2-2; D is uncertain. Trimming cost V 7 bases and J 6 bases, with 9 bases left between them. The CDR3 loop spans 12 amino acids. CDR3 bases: TGTGCCAGCACCCTGATCCCCGGGGAGCTGTTTTTT. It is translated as CASTLIPGELFF.

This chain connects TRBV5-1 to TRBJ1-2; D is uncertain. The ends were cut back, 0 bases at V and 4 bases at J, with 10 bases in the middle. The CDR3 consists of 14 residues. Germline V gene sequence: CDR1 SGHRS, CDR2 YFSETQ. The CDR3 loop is CASSLAGESYGYTF. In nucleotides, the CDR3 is TGCGCCAGCAGCTTGGCCGGGGAGAGCTATGGCTACACCTTC.

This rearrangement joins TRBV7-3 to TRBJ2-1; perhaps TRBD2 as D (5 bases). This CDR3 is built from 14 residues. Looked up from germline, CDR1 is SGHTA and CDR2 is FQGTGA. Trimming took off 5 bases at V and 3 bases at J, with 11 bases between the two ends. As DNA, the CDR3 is TGTGCCAGCAGCCCCGCGGGCGTCTACAATGAGCAGTTCTTC. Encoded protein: CASSPAGVYNEQFF.

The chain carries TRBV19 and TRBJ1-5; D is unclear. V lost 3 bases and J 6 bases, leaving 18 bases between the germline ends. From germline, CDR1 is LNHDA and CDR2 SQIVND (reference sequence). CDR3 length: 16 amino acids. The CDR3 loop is CASSIGVAPFTQPQHF. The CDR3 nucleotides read TGTGCCAGTAGTATTGGGGTCGCCCCTTTTACTCAGCCCCAGCATTTT.

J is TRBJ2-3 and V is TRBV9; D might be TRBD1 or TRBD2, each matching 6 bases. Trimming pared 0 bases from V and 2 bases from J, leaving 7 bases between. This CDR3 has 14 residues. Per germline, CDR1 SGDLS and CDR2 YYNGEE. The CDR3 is CASSVAGATDTQYF. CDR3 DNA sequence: TGTGCCAGCAGCGTAGCGGGGGCCACAGATACGCAGTATTTT.

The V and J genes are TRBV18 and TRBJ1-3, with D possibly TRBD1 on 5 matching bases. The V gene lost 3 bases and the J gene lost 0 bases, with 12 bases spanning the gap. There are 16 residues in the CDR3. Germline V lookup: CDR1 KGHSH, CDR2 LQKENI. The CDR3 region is CASSPRDRRSGNTIYF. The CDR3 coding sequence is TGTGCCAGCTCACCCCGGGACCGCCGCTCTGGAAACACCATATATTTT.

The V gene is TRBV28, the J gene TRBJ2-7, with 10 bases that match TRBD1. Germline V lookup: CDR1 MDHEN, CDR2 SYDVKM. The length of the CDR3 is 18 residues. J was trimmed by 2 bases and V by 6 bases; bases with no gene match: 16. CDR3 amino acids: CASSRWGQGLGVTYEQYF. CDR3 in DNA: TGTGCCAGCAGCCGATGGGGACAGGGGTTAGGGGTTACCTACGAGCAGTACTTC.

CDR3 in amino acids: CASSLAESATQYF. DNA of the CDR3: TGTGCCAGCAGCCTAGCGGAGTCGGCTACGCAGTATTTT. This chain uses TRBV6-5 with TRBJ2-3; TRBD2 agrees at 7 bases. Trimming at V came to 6 bases and at J to 8 bases, leaving 8 bases not matched to a gene. Germline loops: CDR1 MNHEY, CDR2 SVGAGI. The CDR3 contains 13 residues.

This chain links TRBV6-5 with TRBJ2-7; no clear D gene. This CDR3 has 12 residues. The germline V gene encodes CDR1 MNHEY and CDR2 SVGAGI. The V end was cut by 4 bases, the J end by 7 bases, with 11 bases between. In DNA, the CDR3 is TGTGCCAGCAGTTCTACCATCGGGGAGCAGTACTTC. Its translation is CASSSTIGEQYF.

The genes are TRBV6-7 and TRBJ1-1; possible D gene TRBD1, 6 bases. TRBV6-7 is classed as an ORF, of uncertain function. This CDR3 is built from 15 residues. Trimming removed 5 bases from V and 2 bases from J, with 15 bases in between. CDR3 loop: CASSAPGAPNTEAFF. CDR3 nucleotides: TGTGCCAGCAGTGCGCCGGGGGCCCCTAACACTGAAGCTTTCTTT.